The source of this T cell receptor (beta chain) is a study of T cell clonality in common variable immunodeficiency. Generated by immunoSEQ multiplex PCR, the TCRdb table keeps only in-frame clones and is missing some. Sampling found about 32,000 clones, none seen once. The table lists this clone with many counts. The read comes to an end 3 residues before the CDR3 does, leaving the germline J gene to fill in the end. This CDR3 is 13 amino acids long. V lost 3 bases and J 5 bases, leaving 10 bases between the germline ends. Germline values: CDR1 SGHNT, CDR2 YENEEA. This chain uses TRBV11-3 with TRBJ2-5, with a tentative D call TRBD2 (6 bases). Sequenced input: peripheral blood mononuclear cells. This sequence originates from a person between 18 and 75 years old in good health. CDR3 sequence: CASSFLLAETQYF. The part of the CDR3 DNA that was read is TGTGCCAGCAGCTTTCTGCTAGCGGAGACC.